This note documents a single TCR beta chain sequence. Its antigen is undetermined. The data belong to a study of CD8 T cells in ankylosing spondylitis. This CDR3 is built from 15 residues. Trimming took 7 bases from V and 2 from J, leaving 12 bases between them. Points from the study as a whole: As reported, disease-linked clones showed significant enrichment in matched ankylosing spondylitis synovial fluid. Disease-associated clones were CD8+ and fairly uncommon in peripheral blood. A TCR beta motif of about 8 highly homologous variants appeared characteristic of ankylosing spondylitis blood. Both synovial fluid and blood in reactive arthritis had previously been reported to carry some motif variants.

Quantitative barcoded 5'-RACE was used to prepare TCR beta libraries. TCRdb redid the calling of the 5' RACE reads with MiXCR, one entry per CDR3 protein. The sample contains roughly 470,000 distinct CDR3 sequences, roughly 25% of which appear only once. V gene TRBV12-3 or TRBV12-4 combines with J gene TRBJ1-6; D possibly corresponds to TRBD1 (6 bases). This clonotype originated in a male donor with ankylosing spondylitis. The material sequenced was blood, either unsorted or a sorted T cell fraction (not recorded which). CDR3 DNA: TGTGCCAGCAAACAGGGAGCGGCCTATAATTCACCCCTCCACTTT. It translates to CASKQGAAYNSPLHF.